This T cell receptor (beta chain) was obtained from a study of radiation and T cells in renal cell carcinoma. In the study overall: Nephrectomy followed 15 Gy stereotactic body radiation by 4 weeks.

Produced via immunoSEQ multiplex PCR; TCRdb's table is partial and in-frame only. The sample includes roughly 120,000 clones, around 80% of them seen just once. This CDR3 is built from 17 residues. CDR1 and CDR2 (germline): MDHEN, SYDVKM. Unmatched junction bases numbered 15, after V lost 7 bases and J lost 3 bases. This clone came up once. Its antigen is unidentified. Indicated time point: baseline pretreatment blood. Treatment denoted: 15 Gy SBRT to primary tumor, nephrectomy 4 weeks later. Blood was sampled at baseline, 2 weeks and 4 weeks after SBRT. The tumor was a clear cell renal cell carcinoma. Whole-study results and caveats: From baseline, blood top tumor clonotypes peaked at 2 weeks post-radiation.

The TCR sequence derives from a woman aged 60-70 years with renal cell carcinoma. The gene calls are TRBV28 and TRBJ2-7; 10 bases agree with TRBD1. The sample consisted of blood, taken from a patient whose treatment included radiotherapy and nephrectomy. The DNA for the CDR3 is TGTGCCAGCACCAAGTCCTCTCCGGGACAGGGGTACTACGAGCAGTACTTC. Its translation is CASTKSSPGQGYYEQYF.